This T cell receptor beta chain appears in the sequencing data of a study of beta chain features in type 1 diabetes (dated by TCRdb to 2016 to 2018). For the study in its entirety: Mean age, gender distribution, total cell number and subset yield were not different between patients and healthy donors. Naive and central memory subsets were obtained from all 30 or so donors, but regulatory and stem cell-like memory subsets were isolated from only 8 patients and 8 healthy donors. Across all samples, almost 110 million sorted cells were examined, and cell number per subset correlated strongly with RNA yield. In the study, TCRB repertoires of sorted circulating CD4+ T cell subsets from recently diagnosed type 1 diabetes patients were compared with those of matched healthy donors.

The High Capacity cDNA Reverse Transcription Kit was used to reverse transcribe all of the isolated RNA, meaning that expressed TCRB transcripts were what got sequenced. Naive, central memory and regulatory T cell samples underwent deep immunoSEQ sequencing, averaging around 4 million total reads per sample. Sorted cells were lysed in RLT buffer, and RNA was extracted using DNase-treated RNeasy Micro or Mini kits according to cell number. To prevent cross-contamination, every cell subset was processed on its own, while patient and healthy donor samples were processed together. TCRB sequences were amplified from cDNA with the immunoSEQ multiplex PCR, producing 87-bp fragments spanning the CDR3 region. Sequencing of the amplicons was done on the Illumina HiSeq platform. In the authors' own workflow: Synthetic template baselines were used to correct PCR bias computationally, reads within Hamming distance 2 were collapsed together, and singletons that could not be merged were discarded. Reads were aligned against IMGT so that V, D and J genes, CDR3 length and insertions or deletions at six rearrangement sites could be assigned. Within each subset, clonotype counts were normalized to sorted cell number, and only after that were true diversity and Gini coefficients computed with the tcR R package. The overlap coefficient, calculated on TCRB nucleotide sequences, was used to quantify repertoire sharing. Out-of-frame TCRB sequences from naive cells were analyzed as a proxy for the pre-selection repertoire. TCRdb took over this immuneACCESS table, retaining in-frame rearrangements with V and J assigned. Such tables are incomplete; in checked studies, under half of the missing clones stem from an unresolved V gene, and the remainder is unexplained. V, J and clone size are those of that table, while D and trimming were read from the DNA. The sample data list around 650,000 clones, and about an eighth of these were observed just once. The biggest ten clones account for 0.09% to 0.15% of the sample.

From each donor, a single peripheral blood sample of about 100 mL on average was drawn into heparinised tubes. Naive, central memory, regulatory and stem cell-like memory CD4+ T cells were sorted on a BD FACSAria II using a panel including CD45RO, CCR7, CD25, CD127, CD95 and CD27. Every sorted population had a purity above 95%. PBMCs were isolated immediately by Lymphoprep density gradient centrifugation and stained directly without culture. Samples were stained and sorted in pairs, with one healthy donor and one patient per experiment, so that batch effects were minimized. The germline V gene (reference sequence) sets CDR1 to PRHDT and CDR2 to FYEKMQ. Including the terminal cysteine and phenylalanine, the CDR3 comprises 14 residues. The retained sequence is limited to the CDR3, 42 bases, with the frame set at the first base. The junction shows trimming of 4 bases on V and 2 bases on J, plus 9 bases between the germline ends.

This clone was counted between two and nine times. The target of this receptor is not known. The record has no base qualities; no much larger clone is one base away. What the study reported, not specific to this receptor: Only small numbers of individuals were included in the HLA sub-analyses, which left unresolved whether HLA type had any influence on TCRB rearrangement. Naive, central memory and regulatory TCRB repertoires appeared to be more similar among patients than among healthy donors. Because cDNA was sequenced instead of genomic DNA, activated cells with high expression could be over-represented, although the groups did not differ in activation or CD3 levels. At VDJ recombination sites, patients with type 1 diabetes made fewer insertions and deleted more nucleotides, a pattern implying thymic rearrangement abnormalities. Type 1 diabetes patients showed a moderate but significant shortening of TCRB CDR3 length in all four CD4+ subsets. PCR might favor shorter templates, but patient and control samples were amplified and corrected together, so any skew would affect both groups equally.

This clonotype originated in a man aged 25-40 years with type 1 diabetes. The sequenced sample was naive CD4+ T cells from blood. The meaning of the sample's cell subset or site label: true naive CD4+ T cells. This chain joins TRBV13 to TRBJ1-3; the D gene lacks a confident call. The DNA sequence follows: TGTGCCAGCAGCTCATTGGGCACTGGAAACACCATATATTTT. This translates into CASSSLGTGNTIYF.